This T cell receptor beta chain was identified in a study of T-cell reconstitution after alpha-beta-depleted transplantation in children. CDR1 and CDR2 (germline): SGHNT, YYREEE (reference sequence). The CDR3 covers 12 residues. V lost 1 base and J lost 5, with 4 bases in between. Preparing the TCRbeta library involved the use of unique molecular identifiers. TCRdb independently ran MiXCR on the PCR reads; one entry per CDR3 protein. This sample has some 200,000 distinct CDR3 sequences; about 14% occur once, and the top ten carry 13%. This clonotype was detected many times. This material consisted of PBMCs from the stem cell graft donor, taken from the stem cell graft. The gene calls are TRBV5-4 and TRBJ2-1, with no clear D. The clonotype comes from a human donor who donated a stem cell graft to a child with acute lymphoblastic leukemia. CDR3 in amino acids: CASSLKHNEQFF. The CDR3 nucleotides read TGTGCCAGCAGCTTGAAACACAATGAGCAGTTCTTC.